This TCR beta chain was sequenced for a study of T cells in Graves' hyperthyroidism and ophthalmopathy. Ophthalmopathy cases scored 3 or more on the Clinical Activity Score and 4 or more on NOSPECS grade, with duration below 3 months. In making diagnoses, clinical symptoms, serum thyroxine and TRAb, thyroid ultrasound and orbital computed tomography were all used. The authors obtained PBMCs from more than 9.5 ml of fresh peripheral blood. TCR beta CDR3 region amplification was performed from RNA transcripts. First-round RT-PCR with HTBI primers amplified the TCR CDR3 region. TCRdb re-analysed the multiplex PCR reads in MiXCR, keeping a single row per CDR3 protein. The data show about 640,000 distinct CDR3 sequences, less than 25% seen once. Study results and caveats: The blood repertoire included most of the expanded thyroid clonotypes above 0.001.

Trimming removed 3 bases from V and 2 bases from J, with 11 bases in between. This CDR3 has 14 amino acids. CDR1 SEHNR and CDR2 FQNEAQ come from the germline V gene (reference sequence). This clonotype was observed many times. The antigen is undetermined. The source of this sequence is a man younger than 45 with Graves' ophthalmopathy. The sequenced material came from blood. This chain uses TRBV7-9 with TRBJ2-7, with a tentative D call TRBD1 (7 bases). CDR3 nucleotides: TGTGCCAGCAGCTTCAGGGGGAGGCCCTACGAGCAGTACTTC. Translating gives CASSFRGRPYEQYF.